A single T cell receptor beta chain is shown here with its context. Its antigen is undetermined. The sample comes from a study of cytomegalovirus exposure and HLA in healthy donors. Overall study results and limits: The availability of immune exposure information extended only to CMV serostatus. Relative to the roughly 640-donor mean, N-insertions were reportedly fewer in an Asian-associated ancestry cluster in a later analysis.

The V segment lost 6 bases and the J segment 6 bases; nucleotides outside the gene matches: 8. Germline-derived CDR1 and CDR2 are SGHRS and YFSETQ. This CDR3 is built from 15 residues. The PCR was carried out with 60 Vbeta primers and 13 Jbeta primers. Some clones are missing from TCRdb's copy, which holds only in-frame ones; the method was immunoSEQ multiplex PCR. The sample contains 95,000 to 110,000 clones, roughly 87% of which appear only once. The rearrangement uses TRBV5-1 and TRBJ1-6, with 8 positions matching TRBD1. This receptor was obtained from a man aged 25-40 years in good health and CMV-seropositive. Sequencing was done on a sample of PBMCs. CDR3 residues: CASKAGTGLNSPLHF. The CDR3 DNA is TGCGCCAGCAAAGCCGGGACAGGTCTTAATTCACCCCTCCACTTT.